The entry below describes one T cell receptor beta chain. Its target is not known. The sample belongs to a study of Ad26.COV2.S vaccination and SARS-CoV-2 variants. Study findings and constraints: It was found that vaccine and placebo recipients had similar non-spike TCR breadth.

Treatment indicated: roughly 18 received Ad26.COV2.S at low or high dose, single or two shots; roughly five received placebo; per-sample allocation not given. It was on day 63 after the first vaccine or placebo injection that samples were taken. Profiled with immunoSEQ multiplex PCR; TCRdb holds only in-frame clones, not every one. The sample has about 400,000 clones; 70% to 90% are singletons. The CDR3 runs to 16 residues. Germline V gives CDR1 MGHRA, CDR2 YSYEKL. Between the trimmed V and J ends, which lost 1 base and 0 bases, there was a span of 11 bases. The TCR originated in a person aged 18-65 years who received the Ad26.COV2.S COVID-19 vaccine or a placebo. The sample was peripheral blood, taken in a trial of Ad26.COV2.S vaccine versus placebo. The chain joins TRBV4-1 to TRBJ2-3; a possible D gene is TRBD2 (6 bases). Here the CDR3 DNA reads TGCGCCAGCAGCCAAGGGGTAGCGGCTAGCACAGATACGCAGTATTTT. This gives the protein CASSQGVAASTDTQYF.